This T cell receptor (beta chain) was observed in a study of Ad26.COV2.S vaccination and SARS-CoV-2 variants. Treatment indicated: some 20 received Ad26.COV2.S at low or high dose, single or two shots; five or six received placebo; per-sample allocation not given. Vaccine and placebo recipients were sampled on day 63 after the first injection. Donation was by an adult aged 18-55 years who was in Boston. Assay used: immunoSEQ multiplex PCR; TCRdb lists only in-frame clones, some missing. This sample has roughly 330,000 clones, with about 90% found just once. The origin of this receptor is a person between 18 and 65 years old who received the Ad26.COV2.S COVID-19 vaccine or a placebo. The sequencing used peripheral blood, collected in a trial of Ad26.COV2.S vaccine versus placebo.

Here the CDR3 DNA reads TGCGCCAGCAGCCTCAATCGCCAGGGGTACGAGCAGTACTTC. It codes for CASSLNRQGYEQYF. This chain links TRBV4-1 with TRBJ2-7, with a weak D call TRBD1 (6 bases). The CDR3 extends over 14 amino acids. Germline V gene lookup returns CDR1 MGHRA and CDR2 YSYEKL. V was clipped by 4 bases and J by 4 bases, with 14 bases between them.